This TCR beta chain comes out of a study of T cell responses to AZD1222 COVID-19 vaccine. Overall study context: Pooled in the analysis were second doses at about 4 or about 12 weeks.

General study findings and limits: Regions 160-218 and 743-854 dominated among vaccine-associated CD4 TCRs spanning spike. With two AZD1222 doses given, Spike-specific TCR breadth and depth both rose.

The CDR3 is made up of 13 amino acids. Germline values: CDR1 SEHNR, CDR2 FQNEAQ (reference sequence). Trimming stripped 5 bases from V and 6 bases from J, with 13 bases between. Libraries were prepared by immunoSEQ multiplex PCR; TCRdb keeps only in-frame clonotypes and omits some of them. The data show some 130,000 clones, 90% to 95% seen once. As for this clone: What it recognizes is unknown.

The origin of this receptor is an adult in good health. This sequence joins TRBV7-9 and TRBJ1-1; D uncertain. Sequencing used peripheral blood, obtained on day 0 of AZD1222 vaccination. CDR3 coding DNA: TGTGCCAGCAGCGGACTGAAGATCGCTGAAGCTTTCTTT. It is translated as CASSGLKIAEAFF.